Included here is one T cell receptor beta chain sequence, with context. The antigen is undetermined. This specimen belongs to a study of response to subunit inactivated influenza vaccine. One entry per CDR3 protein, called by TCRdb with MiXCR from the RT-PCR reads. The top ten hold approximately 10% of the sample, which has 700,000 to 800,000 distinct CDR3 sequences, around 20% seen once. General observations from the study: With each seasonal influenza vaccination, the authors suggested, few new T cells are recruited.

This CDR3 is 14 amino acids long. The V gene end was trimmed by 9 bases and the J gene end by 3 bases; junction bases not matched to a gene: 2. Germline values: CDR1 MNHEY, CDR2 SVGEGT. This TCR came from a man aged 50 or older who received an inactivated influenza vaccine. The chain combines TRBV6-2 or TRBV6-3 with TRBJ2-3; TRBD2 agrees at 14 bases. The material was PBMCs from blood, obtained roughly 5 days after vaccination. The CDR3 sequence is CASGLAGGTDTQYF. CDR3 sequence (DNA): TGTGCCAGTGGACTAGCGGGAGGTACAGATACGCAGTATTTT.